A selection of T cell receptor beta chains follows, all from one sample in a study of lymphopenia after photon versus proton radiotherapy. This table comes from immunoSEQ multiplex PCR, and its TCRdb copy is limited to in-frame clones, with some not included. The data show some 170,000 clones, around 85% seen once. Sequences were derived from peripheral blood, sampled from a patient treated with photon-based radiotherapy. Source of these receptors: a man aged 50-59 years with gastric cancer. Both conserved end residues are part of each CDR3. Fields, in order: V gene, J gene, clone size, D gene, CDR3 DNA, CDR3 protein. The D gene is left open where the match is weak. Size values are once, few and many counts, or a class for expanded clones, and some rows have none.

TRBV14	TRBJ2-1	.	TRBD2	TGTGCCAGCAGACGAACCGGACTAGCGGATTCCTACAATGAGCAGTTCTTC	CASRRTGLADSYNEQFF
TRBV5-6	TRBJ2-7	.	TRBD2	TGTGCCAGCAGCTTGAGGTTAGCGGGATGGGGCGCCTACGAGCAGTACTTC	CASSLRLAGWGAYEQYF
TRBV28	TRBJ1-5	.	.	TGTGCCAGCAGTTGGAGGATCAATCAGCCCCAGCATTTT	CASSWRINQPQHF
TRBV12-5	TRBJ2-7	.	.	TGTGCTAGTGGTTCCACGATGCAGATACCCTCCTACGAGCAGTACTTC	CASGSTMQIPSYEQYF
TRBV9	TRBJ2-3	.	.	TGTGCCAGCAGCGTAAGGCCGGCTGCCAGCACAGATACGCAGTATTTT	CASSVRPAASTDTQYF
TRBV6-1	TRBJ2-7	.	TRBD2	TGTGCCAGCAGTGAAGAAACTAGCGGGTCGTACGAGCAGTACTTC	CASSEETSGSYEQYF
TRBV29-1	TRBJ1-1	few	.	TGCAGCGTTTTCAGCGACACTGAAGCTTTCTTT	CSVFSDTEAFF
TRBV7-3	TRBJ2-7	.	.	TGTGCCAGCAGCTTAAATGGGGTGGGGAGCTCCTACGAGCAGTACTTC	CASSLNGVGSSYEQYF
TRBV18	TRBJ2-7	.	.	TGTGCCAGCTCACCAGAGGGGTTCTCCTACGAGCAGTACTTC	CASSPEGFSYEQYF
TRBV7-2	TRBJ2-3	.	TRBD2	TGTGCCAGCAGCCCCCCAGGGCGGGAGGGCCTAGATACGCAGTATTTT	CASSPPGREGLDTQYF